This TCR beta chain was found in a study of OX40 agonist ivuxolimab in advanced cancers. The method was immunoSEQ multiplex PCR; TCRdb's version includes in-frame clones alone and lacks a portion of them. There are around 69,000 clones in the sample; around nine tenths occur only once, and around 2.6% lies in the top ten. Points on this clone: The antigen is undetermined.

Study-level results: Researchers did not determine the expanded peripheral T cells' antigen specificity.

With autoimmune disease history or systemic immunosuppression, patients were excluded. Per the germline V gene, CDR1 is MNHNS and CDR2 is SASEGT. Deletions cut 5 bases from V and 0 bases from J, with 8 bases between. The CDR3 has 14 residues. The chain combines TRBV6-1 with TRBJ1-5; maybe TRBD1 (5 bases). The clonotype was recovered from an adult with an advanced solid tumor such as melanoma, head and neck, liver or kidney cancer. This sample comprised CD4+ or CD8+ T cells sorted from blood, obtained in a trial of the OX40 agonist ivuxolimab. In DNA, the CDR3 is TGTGCCAGCAGTCGGGACGGTAGCAATCAGCCCCAGCATTTT. This codes for CASSRDGSNQPQHF.